This TCR beta chain came from a study of cytomegalovirus exposure and HLA in healthy donors (TCRdb year 2017). The study in broad terms: In an earlier analysis of 450 to 750 of the donors, less than 350 Gb of sequence data and 95 million to 130 million unique TCR beta sequences from 180 million or so T cells were reported. An early release that covered 500 to 800 HLA-typed donors contained about 300 gigabases of sequencing data and 65 million to 100 million unique TCR sequences. Of the 300 to 500 genotyped donors, 81% were placed in the genetic ancestry cluster associated with self-reported Caucasian donors. The study aimed to test whether cataloging public T cell receptors could reveal signatures of past pathogen exposure. The study profiled the T cell repertoires of hundreds of subjects by immunosequencing and related them to cytomegalovirus serostatus. Along with the 666-subject first cohort, a separate validation cohort of over a hundred different subjects was used. High-throughput TCR immunosequencing, statistical association of individual TCRs with disease status, and machine learning were combined to predict cytomegalovirus infection status. To study patterns of TCR occurrence, a later analysis re-analyzed previously published TCR beta repertoires from around 700 donors and added high-resolution HLA genotyping. Rather than drawing on any new phenotypic data, the later analysis identified candidate immune exposures from TCR beta sequences and the way those sequences occurred across donors. In an earlier analysis of several hundred of the donors, high-throughput TCR beta sequencing was used to judge whether each TCR beta V gene segment behaved as functional or pseudogenic. Donor age, sex, ethnicity and CMV serostatus were compiled together with the repertoire data. A later genetic analysis used genome-wide SNP genotypes for about three fifths of the roughly 700 donors, treating that subset as a discovery cohort. All discovery cohort repertoires had been generated using a single sequencing platform. Both class I and class II loci were covered by HLA typing, at four-digit resolution. The number of typed donors differed by locus: roughly 629-640 for A, B, C, DRB1 and DQB1; 500 to 550 for DQA1; approximately 600 for DPA1; and some 450 for DPB1. Several DR-DQ haplotypes were treated as single units for association and clustering because of strong linkage in the cohort. Among approximately 370 genotyped donors of the cohort, an average of about 240,000 unique TCR beta nucleotide sequences was sequenced per donor, of which about 18% were non-productive. The investigation overall reported the following: Some IMGT-functional V segments, including TRBV6-2 and TRBV6-3, could not be distinguished by the 87-base-pair reads and were therefore excluded. At a false discovery rate of 0.05, a later analysis linked 15,000 to 20,000 TCR beta sequences to specific HLA alleles. The authors suggested that the approach could potentially be generalized to other disease states and immunological phenotypes. In both the original and validation cohorts, the classifier was reported to diagnose cytomegalovirus status with high specificity and sensitivity. Linkage disequilibrium might explain the correlated functional status among segregating V segments, but an unknown experimental factor could not be ruled out. While some public TCRs were present in many individuals, most TCR sequences turned up only very rarely across donors. Several of the top co-occurrence clusters appeared to be linked to parvovirus B19, influenza, CMV and Epstein-Barr virus, according to a later analysis. In a later analysis, most CMV-associated TCR beta chains were found to appear HLA-restricted, with HLA associations seemingly driven largely by CMV exposure. In a later analysis, HLA-associated TCR beta chains were found to be more clonally expanded and to have lower generation probabilities than equally common non-associated chains. In this cohort, only TCR beta chains were sequenced, and detectable features were limited by the absence of alpha or paired-chain data. V-gene and J-gene trimming of TCR beta chains was associated with a missense DCLRE1C variant in a later genetic analysis, and the association was replicated in an independent cohort. CMV serostatus was the only immune exposure information available for the cohort. HLA typing was unavailable for some donors at each locus, so association tests used only the typed subset. The study listed approximately 150 TCR beta chains as associated with cytomegalovirus. Broadly in line with IMGT annotations, most TCR beta V segments showed up in productive rearrangements about 87% or about 30% of the time in an earlier analysis of roughly 590 of the donors. A cluster of highly shared sequence variants was judged likely to represent a technical artifact of the sequencing pipeline. A later genetic analysis reported fewer N-insertions in productive TCRs among donors in an Asian-associated ancestry cluster than the roughly 700-donor mean. Because counts were too low, approximately 18 rarely observed V segments, including chromosome 9 orphons, were excluded from the earlier analysis of roughly 580 of the donors. Strong co-occurrence of HLA alleles, especially DR and DQ, made assigning TCR associations to individual alleles difficult. A few of the identified cytomegalovirus-associated TCR beta chains were confirmed in vitro to be specific for cytomegalovirus antigens. A further reported finding was that TCR beta sequences accurately predicted the HLA-A and HLA-B alleles for most subjects in the first cohort. In a later analysis, TCR association rates were found to vary across HLA loci, with the most associated TCRs seen for DRB1 alleles and the fewest for HLA-C alleles. The presence/absence analyses assumed that sequencing depth was roughly uniform across donors, and that assumption may not be true.

The cohort consisted of 666 healthy bone marrow donors. All cohort members were sampled while nominally healthy, although unrecorded immune exposures were likely present. The donor was CMV seropositive and belonged to the group of 270 or so seropositive cohort members. Every donor gave a peripheral blood sample, and the peripheral blood mononuclear cells from that sample were used for TCR beta sequencing. Genomic DNA was extracted from the blood cell samples with the Qiagen DNeasy Blood Extraction Kit. About this clone itself: The antigen it recognizes is unknown. There are no base qualities to consult, and no much larger clone falls within one base.

The library was generated by the immunoSEQ multiplex PCR assay. For the multiplex PCR, a mixture combining 60 forward primers for TCR Vbeta segments and 13 reverse primers for TCR Jbeta segments was used. Amplification of the CDR3 region of rearranged TCR beta genes was performed with a multiplex PCR assay on genomic DNA. On the Illumina HiSeq System, the amplified TCR beta libraries were sequenced as 87-base-pair reads. Per the original workflow: A later analysis tallied tens of millions of unique TCR beta chains across the roughly 610 repertoires, and about 10 million of those chains were shared by two or more donors. Raw reads were error-corrected and collapsed into unique sequences by a nearest-neighbor algorithm in which closely related sequences were merged to remove PCR and sequencing errors. CDR3 sequences were aligned to IMGT reference sequences to assign V, D and J gene segments. For a sequence to be retained, at least a six-nucleotide match to both a V gene segment and a J gene segment was required. Rearrangements were called productive when the CDR3 lacked stop codons and stayed in frame with V and J; all others were non-productive. CDR3 was defined by IMGT convention, running from the second conserved V-encoded cysteine to the conserved J-encoded phenylalanine. The earlier analysis of roughly 590 of the donors excluded sequences that lacked an unambiguous match to a single V gene segment. An earlier analysis of about 600 of the donors called V segments functional above 56.7% productive rearrangements and segregating when the between-donor standard deviation exceeded 5%. A statistical classification framework was built to diagnose cytomegalovirus status from the catalog of TCR beta chain sequences. V and J gene assignment, in a later analysis, came from comparing TCR nucleotide sequences with IMGT/GENE-DB human TR gene sequences. The TCRdist pipeline was used in a later analysis to assign CDR3 sequences and most-parsimonious VDJ recombination scenarios. A later analysis defined each TCR beta chain by its CDR3 amino acid sequence plus V-gene family, and excluded reads lacking a unique V-gene family. As a way to deal with suspected cross-contamination and a sequencing artifact, a later analysis dropped hundreds of nucleotide sequences that were highly shared and had low generation probability. For each public chain, a later analysis derived a clonal expansion index from normalized ranks of inferred template counts within each repertoire. In a later analysis, generation probabilities were computed with a VDJ recombination model fitted to out-of-frame rearrangements, and the resulting probabilities were checked against IGoR. Hypergeometric tests were used in a later analysis to score TCR-TCR, TCR-HLA and TCR-CMV co-occurrence, with a repertoire-size bias correction applied to the TCR pairs. In a later analysis, false discovery rates were estimated by permuting HLA or CMV assignments 20 times. In a later analysis, co-occurring TCRs were grouped with DBSCAN, and TCRdist sequence similarity was added when clustering was performed within HLA-allele-positive subsets. Co-occurrence clustering excluded repertoires with fewer than 30,000 or more than 120,000 public chains, plus five with anomalous nucleotide sharing. TCRdb limited this immuneACCESS table to in-frame rearrangements with V and J called. A share of clones is missing; checked studies link under half to unresolved V genes, and the rest is unexplained. D and trimming come from the DNA, and the V and J calls and clone size come from that table. Within this sample are some 100,000 clones, with around 76% of them counted one time only. The ten largest clones take up just under 4% of the sample.

At the junction V is shortened by 5 bases and J by 6 bases, with 11 bases in between. From its cysteine to its phenylalanine, the CDR3 spans 12 amino acids. This entry keeps only the CDR3 DNA: 36 bases, framed from base 1. In the germline V gene, CDR1 corresponds to SGHTA and CDR2 to FQGTGA. This sequence was found in a woman between 45 and 65 years old in good health and CMV-seropositive. The receptor chain draws on TRBV7-3 and TRBJ2-7, and the D gene may be TRBD2, 6 bases matching. Sequenced: PBMCs. Here is the DNA: TGTGCCAGCAGCCCGACCGGGGGCGAGCAGTACTTC. This gives the protein CASSPTGGEQYF.